This T cell receptor beta chain was retrieved from a study of blood T cell repertoires in COVID-19. Across the whole study: Donors in the United States, Italy and Spain gave samples during acute or convalescent COVID-19. PBMCs, B-cell-depleted T cells, or T cells were the source of the cDNA or gDNA that made up the material.

The CDR3 runs to 15 residues. CDR1 SGHTS and CDR2 YDEGEE come from the germline V gene. V lost 4 bases and J lost 2; bases outside the gene matches: 4. Per the study methods: Amplified reference gene primers provided the basis for estimating nucleated cell counts. Assay used: immunoSEQ multiplex PCR; TCRdb lists only in-frame clones, some missing. V and J calls and clone size are copied from that table; D and trimming were computed from the DNA. The data contain about 270,000 clones, approximately 83% of them seen just once; the ten biggest clones take up 9.5% to 12%. Input material: peripheral blood. The receptor was derived from a woman aged 65 to 85 with acute or convalescent COVID-19. J is TRBJ2-7 and V is TRBV5-8, with TRBD2 identical over 12 bases. The CDR3 nucleotides are TGTGCCAGCAGCCTTACTAGCGGGGGGACCTACGAGCAGTACTTC. Translation gives CASSLTSGGTYEQYF.